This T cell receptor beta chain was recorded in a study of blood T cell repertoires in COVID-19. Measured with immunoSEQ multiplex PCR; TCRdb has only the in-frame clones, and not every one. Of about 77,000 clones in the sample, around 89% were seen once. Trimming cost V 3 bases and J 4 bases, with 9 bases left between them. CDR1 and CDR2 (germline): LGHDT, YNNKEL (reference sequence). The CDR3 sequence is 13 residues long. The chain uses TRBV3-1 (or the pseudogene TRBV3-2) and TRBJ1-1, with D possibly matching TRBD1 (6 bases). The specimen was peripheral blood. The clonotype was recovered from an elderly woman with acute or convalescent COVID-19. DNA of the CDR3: TGTGCCAGCAGCCAGGGGGCGAGCACTGAAGCTTTCTTT. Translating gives CASSQGASTEAFF.